This record looks at one TCR beta chain sequence and its context. Which antigen it targets is not known. Per-base quality was not reported, and no clone a single base away is much larger than it. This entry is derived from a study of radiotherapy plus CTLA-4 blockade in lung cancer (dated by TCRdb to the late 2010s). Study-level background: Among enrolled patients, about 19% had an objective response and about 30% reached disease control.

In this study, focal radiation therapy paired with CTLA-4 blockade (ipilimumab) was tested in patients who had chemo-refractory metastatic non-small-cell lung cancer. Here is what the overall study found, with its caveats: After treatment with radiotherapy and ipilimumab, TCR clones that originated in tumors expanded in peripheral blood. Early dynamic changes in blood T cell clones, together with increased serum interferon-beta after radiation, were reported as the strongest predictors of response.

The CDR3, from cysteine to phenylalanine, totals 14 residues. Solely the CDR3 DNA is kept, with 42 bases framed from the first base. For CDR1 and CDR2, the germline V gene lists KGHSH and LQKENI. The method behind the library was the immunoSEQ multiplex PCR assay. The table comes from immuneACCESS by way of TCRdb, which keeps in-frame sequences with V and J called. Part of the clones is missing from these tables; in studies checked, under half for an unresolved V gene and the rest for unknown reasons. Present in this sample are some 90,000 clones, roughly four fifths of which were seen just once. 0.82% of the sample belongs to the ten largest clones.

The TCR comes from a human donor with non-small cell lung cancer who had stable disease on radiotherapy plus ipilimumab. The chain uses TRBV18 and TRBJ2-5; the D gene is unclear. The tail of the sequence fits TRBJ2-7 better, so the J call may be wrong. Sequencing used peripheral blood, obtained from a patient treated with radiotherapy plus ipilimumab. The nucleotide sequence reads as follows: TGTGCCAGCTCACCACTCAGTAGCTCCTACGAGCAGTACTTC. It translates to CASSPLSSSYEQYF.